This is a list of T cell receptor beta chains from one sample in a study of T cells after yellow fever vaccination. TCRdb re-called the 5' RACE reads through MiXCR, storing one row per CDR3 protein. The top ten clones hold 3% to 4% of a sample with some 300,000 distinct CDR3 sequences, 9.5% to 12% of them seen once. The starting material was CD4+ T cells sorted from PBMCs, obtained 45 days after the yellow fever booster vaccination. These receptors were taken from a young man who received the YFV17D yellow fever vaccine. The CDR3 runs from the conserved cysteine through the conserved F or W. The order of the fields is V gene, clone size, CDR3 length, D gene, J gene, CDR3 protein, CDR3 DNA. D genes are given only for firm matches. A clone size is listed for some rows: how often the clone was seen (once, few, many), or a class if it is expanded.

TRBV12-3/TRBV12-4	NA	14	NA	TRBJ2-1	CASSLLYRVNEQFF	TGTGCCAGCAGTTTACTTTATAGGGTCAATGAGCAGTTCTTC
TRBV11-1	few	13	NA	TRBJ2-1	CASSSPTGLLQFF	TGTGCCAGCAGCTCCCCCACCGGACTCCTCCAGTTCTTC
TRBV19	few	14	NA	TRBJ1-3	CASSWDRTGNTIYF	TGTGCCAGTAGTTGGGACCGAACGGGAAACACCATATATTTT
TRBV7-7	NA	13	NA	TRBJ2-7	CASSLGDGYEQYF	TGTGCCAGCAGCTTGGGGGACGGCTACGAGCAGTACTTC
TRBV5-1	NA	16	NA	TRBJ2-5	CASSLGVRDSQETQYF	TGCGCCAGCAGCTTGGGAGTCCGGGACTCACAAGAGACCCAGTACTTC
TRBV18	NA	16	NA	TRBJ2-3	CASSGQPGLYTDTQYF	TGTGCCAGCTCAGGACAGCCGGGACTTTACACAGATACGCAGTATTTT
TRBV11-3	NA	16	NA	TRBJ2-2	CASSLGGAANTGELFF	TGTGCCAGCAGCTTGGGGGGGGCCGCGAACACCGGGGAGCTGTTTTTT
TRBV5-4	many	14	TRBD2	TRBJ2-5	CASSQTSGPETQYF	TGTGCCAGCAGCCAGACTAGCGGGCCAGAGACCCAGTACTTC
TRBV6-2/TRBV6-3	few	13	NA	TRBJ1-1	CASSRDGWTEAFF	TGTGCCAGCAGTCGCGATGGCTGGACTGAAGCTTTCTTT
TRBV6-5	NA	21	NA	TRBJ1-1	CASSYFPPRQVLLLANTEAFF	TGTGCCAGCAGTTATTTCCCGCCCCGACAGGTTCTATTACTAGCGAACACTGAAGCTTTCTTT
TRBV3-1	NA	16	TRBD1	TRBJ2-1	CASSQYPRDRGYEQFF	TGTGCCAGCAGCCAATACCCCCGGGACAGGGGGTATGAGCAGTTCTTC
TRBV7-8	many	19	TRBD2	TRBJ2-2	CASSLDGLAGGPGTGELFF	TGTGCCAGCAGCTTAGATGGACTAGCGGGGGGGCCTGGCACCGGGGAGCTGTTTTTT
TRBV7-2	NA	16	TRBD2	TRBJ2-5	CASSSSGALPFETQYF	TGTGCCAGCAGCTCTAGCGGGGCGCTCCCTTTTGAGACCCAGTACTTC
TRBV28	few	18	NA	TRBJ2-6	CASSTRSGFSSGANVLTF	TGTGCCAGCAGTACCCGTTCGGGGTTTAGCTCTGGGGCCAACGTCCTGACTTTC
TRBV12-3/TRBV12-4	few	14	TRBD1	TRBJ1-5	CASSRTGINQPQHF	TGTGCCAGCAGCCGGACAGGTATCAATCAGCCCCAGCATTTT
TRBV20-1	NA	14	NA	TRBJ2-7	CSASSWRSSYEQYF	TGCAGTGCGAGCTCTTGGAGGAGCTCCTACGAGCAGTACTTC
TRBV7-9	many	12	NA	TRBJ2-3	CASSFNGDTQYF	TGTGCCAGCAGCTTTAATGGAGATACGCAGTATTTT